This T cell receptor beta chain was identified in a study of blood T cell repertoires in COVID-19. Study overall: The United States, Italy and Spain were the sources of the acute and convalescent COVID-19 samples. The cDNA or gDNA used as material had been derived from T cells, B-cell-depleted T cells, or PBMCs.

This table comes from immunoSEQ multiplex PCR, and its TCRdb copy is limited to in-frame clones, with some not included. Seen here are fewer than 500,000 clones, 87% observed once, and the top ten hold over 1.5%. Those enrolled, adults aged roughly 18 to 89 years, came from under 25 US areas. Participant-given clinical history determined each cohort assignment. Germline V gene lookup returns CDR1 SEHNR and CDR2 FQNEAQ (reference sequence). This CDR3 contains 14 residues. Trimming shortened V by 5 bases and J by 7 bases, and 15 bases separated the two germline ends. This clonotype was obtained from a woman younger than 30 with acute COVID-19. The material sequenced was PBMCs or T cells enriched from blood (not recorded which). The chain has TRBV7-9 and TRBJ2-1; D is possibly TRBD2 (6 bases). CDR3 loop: CASSPGLDWNEQFF. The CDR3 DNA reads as TGTGCCAGCAGCCCGGGACTCGACTGGAATGAGCAGTTCTTC.